This entry lists 26 T cell receptor beta chains sequenced from one sample in a study of blood T cell repertoires in COVID-19. TCRdb's copy holds only in-frame clones and misses some; the assay was immunoSEQ multiplex PCR. The sample holds fewer than 6,000 clones, 70% to 90% seen once. The sample was peripheral blood. The source of these receptors is a woman aged 80 or over with acute or convalescent COVID-19.

The CDR3 region has the DNA TGTGCCAGTAGTCTCTACAGGGGGCTTAATGAAAAACTGTTTTTT. Translated: CASSLYRGLNEKLFF. The chain couples TRBV19 to TRBJ1-4; 9 nucleotides align to TRBD1. Germline CDR1 is LNHDA and CDR2 is SQIVND (reference sequence). Germline trimming cut 5 bases from V and 4 bases from J; bases unmatched to any gene: 5. The CDR3 totals 15 residues. The full variable domain, rest sourced from reference TRBV19 and TRBJ1-4, is DGGITQSPKYLFRKEGQNVTLSCEQNLNHDAMYWYRQDPGQGLRLIYYSQIVNDFQKGDIAEGYSVSREKKESFPLTVTSAQKNPTAFYLCASSLYRGLNEKLFFGSGTQLSVL.

The V and J genes are TRBV5-4 and TRBJ2-5; 8 bases line up with TRBD2. Germline V CDR1 and CDR2: SGHNT, YYREEE (reference sequence). V shed 0 bases, J shed 1 base, and the junction held 5 bases outside the gene matches. CDR3 length equals 16 residues. The CDR3 reads CASSLAGRGAQETQYF. The CDR3 coding sequence is TGTGCCAGCAGCTTGGCCGGGAGGGGAGCCCAAGAGACCCAGTACTTC.

This sequence joins TRBV18 and TRBJ1-5, with a weak D call TRBD1 (5 bases). The germline CDR1 and CDR2 sequences are KGHSH and LQKENI. CDR3 size: 14 residues. Trimming took off 2 bases at V and 2 bases at J, with 7 bases between the two ends. CDR3 coding DNA: TGTGCCAGCTCACCATCGGGGGGCAATCAGCCCCAGCATTTT. Translation gives CASSPSGGNQPQHF.

The J gene is TRBJ1-2, the V gene TRBV28; a possible D gene is TRBD1 (6 bases). The CDR3 extends over 13 amino acids. The germline V gene encodes CDR1 MDHEN and CDR2 SYDVKM. Trimming removed 8 bases from V and 6 bases from J, with 16 bases in between. The CDR3 reads CASQPGQPHGYTF. The CDR3 nucleotides read TGTGCCAGCCAACCCGGACAGCCCCATGGCTACACCTTC.

The rearrangement uses TRBV28 and TRBJ1-2; the D is unclear. Per the germline V gene, CDR1 is MDHEN and CDR2 is SYDVKM. The CDR3 runs to 15 residues. Trimming took off 1 base at V and 7 bases at J, with 16 bases between the two ends. The CDR3: CASSLSDGLVGGYTF. In DNA form, the CDR3 reads TGTGCCAGCAGTTTATCGGACGGACTGGTGGGTGGCTACACCTTC.

The chain uses TRBV5-1 and TRBJ1-5, with 7 bases identical to TRBD1. The ends lost 1 base at V and 2 bases at J; junction bases unmatched: 12. Germline V gene sequence: CDR1 SGHRS, CDR2 YFSETQ. The CDR3 is 18 amino acids. Here the CDR3 DNA reads TGCGCCAGCAGCTTGAGCGGCTCCACAGGGGATCGCAATCAGCCCCAGCATTTT. Its translation: CASSLSGSTGDRNQPQHF.

The V gene is TRBV6-1, the J gene TRBJ2-3; 8 nucleotides line up with TRBD2. The germline gives CDR1 MNHNS, CDR2 SASEGT. This CDR3 region has 16 residues. V lost 2 bases and J lost 4; bases outside the gene matches: 8. The CDR3, as DNA: TGTGCCAGCAGTGAAAAACTAGCGGAACCCCCAGATACGCAGTATTTT. Residues: CASSEKLAEPPDTQYF.

This clone was detected only once. The chain joins TRBV2 to TRBJ1-3; 10 positions match TRBD1. V gave up 7 bases and J gave up 8 bases; unmatched junction bases: 5. The germline gives CDR1 SNHLY, CDR2 FYNNEI. The CDR3 spans 13 residues. The CDR3 nucleotides read TGTGCCAGCAAGGACAGGGGGGTGGACACCATATATTTT. This sequence encodes CASKDRGVDTIYF.

V is TRBV29-1 and J is TRBJ1-6; D perhaps matches TRBD1 (5 bases). Germline V gene sequence: CDR1 SQVTM, CDR2 ANQGSEA. The CDR3 loop spans 12 amino acids. The V end was cut by 6 bases, the J end by 8 bases, with 11 bases between. CDR3 protein: CSVGEADSPLHF. In DNA form, the CDR3 reads TGCAGCGTGGGGGAGGCAGATTCACCCCTCCACTTT.

The V and J genes are TRBV6-5 and TRBJ2-7, with D possibly being TRBD2 (6 bases). Germline CDR1 and CDR2: MNHEY and SVGAGI. With 6 bases removed from V and 3 bases from J, the gap between germline ends came to 12 bases. This CDR3 comprises 13 residues. DNA for the CDR3: TGTGCCAGCAGGACCGGGACTGGCTACGAGCAGTACTTC. It yields the protein CASRTGTGYEQYF.

J is TRBJ2-5 and V is TRBV7-2; 8 bases are a match to TRBD1. CDR1 is SGHTA and CDR2 is FQGNSA in the germline V gene. This CDR3 spans 14 amino acids. The J segment lost 5 bases and the V segment lost 3 bases, leaving 5 bases of the junction unmatched. CDR3 sequence reads: CASSLGHRGETQYF. For the CDR3, the DNA is TGTGCCAGCAGCTTGGGACACAGGGGGGAGACCCAGTACTTC.

The rearrangement joins TRBV27 to TRBJ1-4, with a weak D call TRBD1 (6 bases). This CDR3 comprises 17 residues. The V end was cut by 2 bases, the J end by 0 bases, with 13 bases between. Looked up from germline, CDR1 is MNHEY and CDR2 is SMNVEV (reference sequence). CDR3 in amino acids: CASSLIGRGATNEKLFF. The CDR3 DNA reads TGTGCCAGCAGTTTAATTGGCAGGGGCGCAACTAATGAAAAACTGTTTTTT.

This clone was observed once. J is TRBJ2-6 and V is TRBV19, with a tentative D call TRBD1 (7 bases). Germline CDR1 and CDR2: LNHDA and SQIVND (reference sequence). CDR3 size: 17 residues. Deletions cut 5 bases from V and 0 bases from J, with 14 bases between. In DNA form, the CDR3 reads TGTGCCAGTAGTGGCAGGGGGGCCAGCTCTGGGGCCAACGTCCTGACTTTC. Translated: CASSGRGASSGANVLTF.

The table lists this clone with a count of one. This chain connects TRBV27 to TRBJ1-2; D is possibly TRBD1 (6 bases). Trimming removed 5 bases from V and 2 bases from J, with 15 bases in between. Looked up from germline, CDR1 is MNHEY and CDR2 is SMNVEV (reference sequence). This CDR3 has 15 amino acids. This CDR3 reads CASSLNRAVNYGYTF. DNA of the CDR3: TGTGCCAGCAGTCTAAACAGGGCCGTCAACTATGGCTACACCTTC.

The chain joins TRBV2 to TRBJ1-2, with TRBD1 as a possible D gene (5 bases). CDR3 length: 13 amino acids. Germline V CDR1 and CDR2: SNHLY, FYNNEI. Trimming pared 6 bases from V and 8 bases from J, leaving 16 bases between. This CDR3 is CASRIDSSLGYTF. DNA for the CDR3: TGTGCCAGCAGGATTGACAGTTCCTTGGGCTACACCTTC.

The chain joins TRBV7-2 to TRBJ2-5, with 11 bases matching TRBD2. In germline, CDR1 is SGHTA, CDR2 FQGNSA. J was trimmed by 2 bases and V by 0 bases; bases with no gene match: 2. This CDR3 is built from 16 residues. CDR3 nucleotides: TGTGCCAGCAGCTTAGCGGGGACTAGCGGACAAGAGACCCAGTACTTC. This encodes CASSLAGTSGQETQYF. Full variable domain (missing parts from reference TRBV7-2 and TRBJ2-5): GAGVSQSPSNKVTEKGKDVELRCDPISGHTALYWYRQSLGQGLEFLIYFQGNSAPDKSGLPSDRFSAERTGGSVSTLTIQRTQQEDSAVYLCASSLAGTSGQETQYFGPGTRLLVL.

The CDR3, as DNA: TGTGCCAGCAGCCGGGACGCGGGGACCGGGGAGCTGTTTTTT. This gives the protein CASSRDAGTGELFF. This chain links TRBV3-1 (or the pseudogene TRBV3-2) with TRBJ2-2; weak D call: TRBD2 (6 bases). Trimming removed 4 bases at V and 5 bases at J, with 11 bases between. This CDR3 is 14 amino acids long. The germline CDR1 and CDR2 sequences are LGHDT and YNNKEL (reference sequence).

The chain links TRBV3-1 (or the pseudogene TRBV3-2) to TRBJ2-7; the match to TRBD2 covers 11 bases. This CDR3 region has 15 residues. V trimming: 6 bases; J trimming: 0 bases; junction bases outside the gene matches: 4. Germline values: CDR1 LGHDT, CDR2 YNNKEL (reference sequence). As DNA, the CDR3 is TGTGCCAGCAGTAGACTAGCGGGGATCTCCTACGAGCAGTACTTC. Encoded protein: CASSRLAGISYEQYF.

J is TRBJ2-7 and V is TRBV6-6; the match to TRBD2 covers 7 bases. J gave up 3 bases and V 0 bases, and 2 bases lay outside the gene matches. Germline CDR1 and CDR2: MNHNY and SVGAGI (reference sequence). This CDR3 is 14 amino acids long. In DNA form, the CDR3 reads TGTGCCAGCAGTTACTCGGGGGGGAGCTACGAGCAGTACTTC. It specifies CASSYSGGSYEQYF.

The V and J genes are TRBV5-1 and TRBJ1-4, with D perhaps TRBD1 (6 bases). CDR3 length: 16 amino acids. Germline assignment: CDR1 SGHRS and CDR2 YFSETQ. Trimming stripped 4 bases from V and 0 bases from J, with 13 bases between. CDR3 residues: CASSPNSGATNEKLFF. DNA for the CDR3: TGCGCCAGCAGCCCTAATTCAGGGGCAACTAATGAAAAACTGTTTTTT.

This chain joins TRBV5-1 and TRBJ1-5; D is ambiguous. Looked up from germline, CDR1 is SGHRS and CDR2 is YFSETQ. The germline V and J ends were trimmed by 1 base and 7 bases, with 12 bases remaining between them. The CDR3 runs 14 residues. In nucleotides, the CDR3 is TGCGCCAGCAGCTTGTCCGGGCGGGAGCAGCCCCAGCATTTT. Protein sequence: CASSLSGREQPQHF.

The V call is TRBV24-1, the J call TRBJ1-4; 7 bases map to TRBD1. The germline V gene has CDR1 KGHDR and CDR2 SFDVKD. The CDR3 has 15 amino acids. The trim removed 2 bases at V and 8 bases at J, leaving 7 bases unmatched. The DNA of the CDR3 is TGTGCCACCAGTGATTCCCGACAGGGCACCGAAAAACTGTTTTTT. Protein product: CATSDSRQGTEKLFF.

The V and J genes are TRBV11-3 and TRBJ1-1; D is undetermined. This CDR3 contains 16 residues. Trimming took 3 bases from V and 5 from J, leaving 19 bases between them. From germline, CDR1 is SGHNT and CDR2 YENEEA. CDR3 protein: CASSLDGVVAGTEAFF. CDR3 in DNA: TGTGCCAGCAGCTTGGATGGGGTGGTAGCGGGAACTGAAGCTTTCTTT.

This clone was seen a single time. The chain employs TRBV12-3 or TRBV12-4 and TRBJ1-1; no firm D call. V shed 6 bases and J shed 2 bases, with 10 bases lying between them. This CDR3 is 13 amino acids long. CDR3 protein: CASSRNRNTEAFF. CDR3 coding DNA: TGTGCCAGCAGCAGGAACAGAAACACTGAAGCTTTCTTT.

This CDR3 is CASSLVGAGGYTF. For the CDR3, the DNA is TGTGCCAGCAGTTTAGTGGGAGCTGGTGGCTACACCTTC. V and J are TRBV28 and TRBJ1-2; D unresolved. Germline-derived CDR1 and CDR2 are MDHEN and SYDVKM. V was cut by 2 bases and J by 7 bases, with 11 bases left in between. The CDR3 contains 13 residues.

This chain connects TRBV4-1 to TRBJ2-7, with 8 bases fitting TRBD2. Germline V CDR1 and CDR2: MGHRA, YSYEKL. This CDR3 comprises 15 residues. Unmatched junction bases numbered 9, after V lost 4 bases and J lost 4 bases. The CDR3 reads CASSRGTSGPYEQYF. In nucleotides, the CDR3 is TGCGCCAGCAGCCGGGGCACTAGCGGACCTTACGAGCAGTACTTC.